This T cell receptor beta chain was sequenced in a study of CD8 T cells in ankylosing spondylitis. Study findings and constraints: Reportedly, disease-linked clones are significantly enriched in ankylosing spondylitis patients' matched synovial fluid. Among TCR beta sequences, a motif of several highly homologous variants appeared characteristic of ankylosing spondylitis blood. Within peripheral blood, clones linked to disease were CD8+ and relatively rare.

This clonotype has at least ten counts. The antigen is unknown. MiXCR, run by TCRdb on the 5' RACE reads, gives a single entry per CDR3 protein. The sample lists hundreds of thousands of distinct CDR3 sequences; approximately 20% were seen once. Germline CDR1 and CDR2: MNHEY and SMNVEV (reference sequence). This CDR3 is built from 16 residues. The ends were cut back, 8 bases at V and 3 bases at J, with 20 bases in the middle. This TCR came from a male donor with ankylosing spondylitis. Material: blood, either unsorted or a sorted T cell fraction (not recorded which). J is TRBJ2-1 and V is TRBV27, with D perhaps matching TRBD2 (7 bases). CDR3 protein: CASGRGGASFYNEQFF. The CDR3, as DNA: TGTGCCAGCGGACGAGGGGGGGCTAGTTTCTACAATGAGCAGTTCTTC.